This entry features one T cell receptor (beta chain) sequence. The data stem from a study of blood T cell repertoires in COVID-19. Across the whole study: Spain, Italy and the United States supplied samples that represented acute and convalescent COVID-19.

CDR3 length equals 16 residues. Germline values: CDR1 MDHEN, CDR2 SYDVKM. The junction had 13 bases not matched to a gene; V was cut back by 6 bases and J by 9 bases. Seattle-derived patients entered the study during active infection and were followed longitudinally. TCRdb's copy holds only in-frame clones and misses some; the assay was immunoSEQ multiplex PCR. The sample shows around 260,000 clones, roughly 84% of them seen only once. Sequencing was performed on peripheral blood. The receptor comes from a human donor with COVID-19, enrolled during active disease. The donor label of this sample is uncertain. The chain uses TRBV28 and TRBJ2-5, with 13 bases aligning to TRBD2. Here the CDR3 DNA reads TGTGCCAGCAGGAGGGGGACTAGCGGGACAAGGGGGGCCCAGTACTTC. The encoded protein is CASRRGTSGTRGAQYF. The full variable domain, with the rest looked up from reference TRBV28 and TRBJ2-5, is DVKVTQSSRYLVKRTGEKVFLECVQDMDHENMFWYRQDPGLGLRLIYFSYDVKMKEKGDIPEGYSVSREKKERFSLILESASTNQTSMYLCASRRGTSGTRGAQYFGPGTRLLVL.